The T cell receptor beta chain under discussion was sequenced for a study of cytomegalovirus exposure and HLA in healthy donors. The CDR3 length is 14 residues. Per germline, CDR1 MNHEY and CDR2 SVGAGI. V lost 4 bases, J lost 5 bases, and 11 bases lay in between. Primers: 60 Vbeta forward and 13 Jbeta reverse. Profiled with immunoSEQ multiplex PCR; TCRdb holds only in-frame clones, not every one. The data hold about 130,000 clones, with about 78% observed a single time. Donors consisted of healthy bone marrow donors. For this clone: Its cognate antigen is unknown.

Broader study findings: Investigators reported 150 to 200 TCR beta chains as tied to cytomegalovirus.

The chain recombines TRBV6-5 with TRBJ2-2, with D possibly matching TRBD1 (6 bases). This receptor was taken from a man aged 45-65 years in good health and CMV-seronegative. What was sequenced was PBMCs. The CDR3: CASSFPGETGELFF. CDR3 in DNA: TGTGCCAGCAGTTTCCCAGGGGAAACCGGGGAGCTGTTTTTT.